What follows describes a single T cell receptor (beta chain). The antigen remains unidentified. The data belong to a study of cytomegalovirus exposure and HLA in healthy donors. Background on the study: Across more than 350 genotyped donors, around 82% landed in the Caucasian-associated ancestry cluster. General study findings and limits: Serostatus for CMV was the only available immune exposure information. Follow-up analysis seemed to connect common viral pathogens with several of the most significant clusters identified. Later on, an analysis tied 15,000 to 20,000 TCR beta sequences to HLA alleles at 0.05 false discovery rate.

The PCR was carried out with 60 Vbeta primers and 13 Jbeta primers. Assay used: immunoSEQ multiplex PCR; TCRdb lists only in-frame clones, some missing. The sample records about 110,000 clones, roughly 82% being singletons. The CDR3 runs to 15 residues. Germline V CDR1 and CDR2: SEHNR, FQNEAQ (reference sequence). Unmatched junction bases numbered 3, after V lost 3 bases and J lost 4 bases. The clonotype originates from a man aged 45-60 years in good health and CMV-seronegative. The sample consisted of PBMCs. The chain uses TRBV7-9 and TRBJ2-1, with TRBD1 matching over 10 bases. For the CDR3, the DNA is TGTGCCAGCAGCTTGCTGGACAGGGGGTACAATGAGCAGTTCTTC. Protein: CASSLLDRGYNEQFF.